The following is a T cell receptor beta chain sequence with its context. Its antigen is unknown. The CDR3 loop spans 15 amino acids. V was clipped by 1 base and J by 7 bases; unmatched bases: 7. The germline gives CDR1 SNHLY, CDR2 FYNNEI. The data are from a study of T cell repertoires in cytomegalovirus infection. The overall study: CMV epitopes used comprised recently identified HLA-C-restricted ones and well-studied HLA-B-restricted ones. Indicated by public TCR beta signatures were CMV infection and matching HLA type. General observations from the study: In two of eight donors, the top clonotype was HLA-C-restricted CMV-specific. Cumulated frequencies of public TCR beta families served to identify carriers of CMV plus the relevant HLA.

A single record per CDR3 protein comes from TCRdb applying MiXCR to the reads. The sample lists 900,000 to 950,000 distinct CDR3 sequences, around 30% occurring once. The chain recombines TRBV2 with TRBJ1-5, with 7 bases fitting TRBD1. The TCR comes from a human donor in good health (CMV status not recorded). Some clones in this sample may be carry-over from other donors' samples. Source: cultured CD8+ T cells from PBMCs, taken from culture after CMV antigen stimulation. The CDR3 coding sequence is TGTGCCAGCAGTGAAGGTCTGACAGGGCGGCAGCCCCAGCATTTT. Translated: CASSEGLTGRQPQHF.